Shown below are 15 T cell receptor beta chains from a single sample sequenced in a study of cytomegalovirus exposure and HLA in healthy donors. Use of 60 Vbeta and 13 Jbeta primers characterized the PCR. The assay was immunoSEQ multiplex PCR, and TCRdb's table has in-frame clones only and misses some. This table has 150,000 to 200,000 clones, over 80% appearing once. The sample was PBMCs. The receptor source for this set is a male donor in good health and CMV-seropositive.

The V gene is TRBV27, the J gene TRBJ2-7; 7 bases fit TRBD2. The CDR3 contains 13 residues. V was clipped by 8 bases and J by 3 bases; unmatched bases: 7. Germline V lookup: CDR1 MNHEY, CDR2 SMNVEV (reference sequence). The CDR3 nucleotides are TGTGCCAGCGGGGGACTACCACGCTACGAGCAGTACTTC. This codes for CASGGLPRYEQYF.

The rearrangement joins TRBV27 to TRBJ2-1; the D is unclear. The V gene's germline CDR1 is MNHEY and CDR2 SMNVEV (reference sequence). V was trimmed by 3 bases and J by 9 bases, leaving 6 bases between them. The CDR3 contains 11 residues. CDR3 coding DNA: TGTGCCAGCAGTTTCGGTAGTGAGCAGTTCTTC. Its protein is CASSFGSEQFF.

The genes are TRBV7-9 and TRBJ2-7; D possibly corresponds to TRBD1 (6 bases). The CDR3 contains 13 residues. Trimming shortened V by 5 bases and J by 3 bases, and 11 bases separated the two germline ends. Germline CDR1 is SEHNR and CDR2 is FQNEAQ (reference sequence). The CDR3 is CASSPTGYYEQYF. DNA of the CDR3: TGTGCCAGCAGCCCGACAGGTTACTACGAGCAGTACTTC.

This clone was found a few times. The CDR3: CASSLVQGGLAGEQYF. The CDR3 bases are TGTGCCAGCAGCTTAGTCCAGGGAGGACTAGCGGGGGAGCAGTACTTC. The V call is TRBV11-3, the J call TRBJ2-7; TRBD2 aligns across 12 bases. V trimming: 1 base; J trimming: 7 bases; junction bases outside the gene matches: 8. CDR1 SGHNT and CDR2 YENEEA come from the germline V gene. The length of the CDR3 is 16 residues.

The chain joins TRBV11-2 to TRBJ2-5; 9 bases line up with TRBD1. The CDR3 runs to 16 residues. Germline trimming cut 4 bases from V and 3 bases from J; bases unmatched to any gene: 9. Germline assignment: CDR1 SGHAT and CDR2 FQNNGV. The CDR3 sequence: CASSSAWTGAEETQYF. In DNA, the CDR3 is TGTGCCAGCAGCTCCGCCTGGACAGGGGCGGAAGAGACCCAGTACTTC. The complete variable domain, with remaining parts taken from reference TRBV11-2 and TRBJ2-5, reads EAGVAQSPRYKIIEKRQSVAFWCNPISGHATLYWYQQILGQGPKLLIQFQNNGVVDDSQLPKDRFSAERLKGVDSTLKIQPAKLEDSAVYLCASSSAWTGAEETQYFGPGTRLLVL.

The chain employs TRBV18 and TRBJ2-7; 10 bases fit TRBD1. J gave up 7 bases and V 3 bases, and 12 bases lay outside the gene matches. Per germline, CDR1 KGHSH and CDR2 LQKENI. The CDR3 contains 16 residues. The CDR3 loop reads CASSPRTSWTGGEQYF. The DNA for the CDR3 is TGTGCCAGCTCACCCCGGACATCTTGGACAGGGGGAGAGCAGTACTTC.

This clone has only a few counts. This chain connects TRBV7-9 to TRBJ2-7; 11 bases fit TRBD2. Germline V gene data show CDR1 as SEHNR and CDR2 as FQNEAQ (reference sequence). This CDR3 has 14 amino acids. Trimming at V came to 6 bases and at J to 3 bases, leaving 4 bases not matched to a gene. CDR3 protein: CASSTTSGIYEQYF. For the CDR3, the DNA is TGTGCCAGCAGTACGACTAGCGGGATCTACGAGCAGTACTTC.

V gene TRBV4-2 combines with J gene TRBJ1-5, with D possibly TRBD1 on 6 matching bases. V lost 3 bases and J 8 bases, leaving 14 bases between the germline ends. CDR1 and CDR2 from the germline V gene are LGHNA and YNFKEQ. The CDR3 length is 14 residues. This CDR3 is CASSQARGSEPQHF. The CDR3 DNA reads TGTGCCAGCAGCCAGGCCAGGGGATCGGAGCCCCAGCATTTT.

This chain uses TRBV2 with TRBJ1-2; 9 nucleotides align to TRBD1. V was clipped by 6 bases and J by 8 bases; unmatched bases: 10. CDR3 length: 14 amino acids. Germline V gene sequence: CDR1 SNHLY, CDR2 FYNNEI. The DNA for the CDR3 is TGTGCCAGCAGCGCCTCGGGACAGGGAGGAGGCTACACCTTC. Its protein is CASSASGQGGGYTF. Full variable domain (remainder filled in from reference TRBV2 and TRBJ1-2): EPEVTQTPSHQVTQMGQEVILRCVPISNHLYFYWYRQILGQKVEFLVSFYNNEISEKSEIFDDQFSVERPDGSNFTLKIRSTKLEDSAMYFCASSASGQGGGYTFGSGTRLTVV.

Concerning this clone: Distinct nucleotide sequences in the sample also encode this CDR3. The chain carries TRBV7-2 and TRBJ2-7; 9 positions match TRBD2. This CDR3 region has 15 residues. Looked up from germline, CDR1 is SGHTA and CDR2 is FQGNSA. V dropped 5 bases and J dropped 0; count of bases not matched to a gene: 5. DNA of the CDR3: TGTGCCAGCAGCGCGACTAGCGGCACCTCCTACGAGCAGTACTTC. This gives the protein CASSATSGTSYEQYF.

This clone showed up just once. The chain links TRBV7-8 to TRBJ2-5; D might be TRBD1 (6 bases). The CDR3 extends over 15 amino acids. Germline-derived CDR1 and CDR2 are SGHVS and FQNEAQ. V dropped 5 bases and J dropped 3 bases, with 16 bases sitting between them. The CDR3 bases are TGTGCCAGCAGCGAACAACAGGGAAGGGAAGAGACCCAGTACTTC. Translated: CASSEQQGREETQYF.

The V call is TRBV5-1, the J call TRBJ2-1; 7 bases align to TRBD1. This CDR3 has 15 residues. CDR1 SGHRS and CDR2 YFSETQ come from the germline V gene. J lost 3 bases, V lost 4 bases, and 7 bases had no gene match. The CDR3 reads CASSQGQNRYNEQFF. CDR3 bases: TGCGCCAGCAGCCAGGGACAGAACCGCTACAATGAGCAGTTCTTC.

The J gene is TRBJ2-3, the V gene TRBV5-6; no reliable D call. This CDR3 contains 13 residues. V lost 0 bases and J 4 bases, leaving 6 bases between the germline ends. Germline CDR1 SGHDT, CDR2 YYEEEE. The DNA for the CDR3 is TGTGCCAGCAGCTTGGAAAGCCCAGATACGCAGTATTTT. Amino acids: CASSLESPDTQYF.

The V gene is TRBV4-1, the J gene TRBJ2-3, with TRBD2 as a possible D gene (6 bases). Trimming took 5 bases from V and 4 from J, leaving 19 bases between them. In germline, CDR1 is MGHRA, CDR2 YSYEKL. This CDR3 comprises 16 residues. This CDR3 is CASSYRSSERADTQYF. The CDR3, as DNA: TGCGCCAGCAGCTACCGTTCTAGCGAACGCGCAGATACGCAGTATTTT.

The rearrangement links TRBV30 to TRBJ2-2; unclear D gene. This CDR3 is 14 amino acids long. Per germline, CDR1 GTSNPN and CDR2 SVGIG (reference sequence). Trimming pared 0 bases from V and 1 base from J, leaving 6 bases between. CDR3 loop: CAWSVERNTGELFF. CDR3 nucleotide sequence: TGTGCCTGGAGTGTAGAGCGGAACACCGGGGAGCTGTTTTTT.